This record covers a single TCR beta chain. Here immunoSEQ multiplex PCR was the method, and the copy in TCRdb shows in-frame clones only, minus some. The data hold over 250,000 clones, with almost 85% observed a single time. The germline CDR1 and CDR2 sequences are SGDLS and YYNGEE. The germline V and J ends were trimmed by 4 bases and 1 base, with 10 bases remaining between them. The CDR3 extends over 14 amino acids. The sample comes from a study of blood T cell repertoires in COVID-19. This clonotype originated in a man aged 45 to 65 with active or convalescent COVID-19. This chain connects TRBV9 to TRBJ2-3; D is possibly TRBD2 (6 bases). Sequenced material: peripheral blood. The CDR3 coding sequence is TGTGCCAGCAGCTTGCCGGGGGGCACAGATACGCAGTATTTT. It codes for CASSLPGGTDTQYF.